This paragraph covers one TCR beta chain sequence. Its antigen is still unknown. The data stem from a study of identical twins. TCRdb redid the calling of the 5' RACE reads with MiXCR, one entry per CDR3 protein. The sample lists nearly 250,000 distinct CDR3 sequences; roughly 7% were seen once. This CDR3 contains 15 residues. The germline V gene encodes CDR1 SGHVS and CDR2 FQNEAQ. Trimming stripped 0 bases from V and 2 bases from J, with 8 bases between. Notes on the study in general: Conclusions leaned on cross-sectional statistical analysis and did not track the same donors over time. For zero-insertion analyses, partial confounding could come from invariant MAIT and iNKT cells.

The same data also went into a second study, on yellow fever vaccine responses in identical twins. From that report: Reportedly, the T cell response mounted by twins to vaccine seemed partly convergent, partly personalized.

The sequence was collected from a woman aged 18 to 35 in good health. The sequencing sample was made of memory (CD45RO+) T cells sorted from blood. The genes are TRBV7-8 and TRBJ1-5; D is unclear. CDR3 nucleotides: TGTGCCAGCAGCTTAGCGCTTACAGGCAATCAGCCCCAGCATTTT. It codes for CASSLALTGNQPQHF.